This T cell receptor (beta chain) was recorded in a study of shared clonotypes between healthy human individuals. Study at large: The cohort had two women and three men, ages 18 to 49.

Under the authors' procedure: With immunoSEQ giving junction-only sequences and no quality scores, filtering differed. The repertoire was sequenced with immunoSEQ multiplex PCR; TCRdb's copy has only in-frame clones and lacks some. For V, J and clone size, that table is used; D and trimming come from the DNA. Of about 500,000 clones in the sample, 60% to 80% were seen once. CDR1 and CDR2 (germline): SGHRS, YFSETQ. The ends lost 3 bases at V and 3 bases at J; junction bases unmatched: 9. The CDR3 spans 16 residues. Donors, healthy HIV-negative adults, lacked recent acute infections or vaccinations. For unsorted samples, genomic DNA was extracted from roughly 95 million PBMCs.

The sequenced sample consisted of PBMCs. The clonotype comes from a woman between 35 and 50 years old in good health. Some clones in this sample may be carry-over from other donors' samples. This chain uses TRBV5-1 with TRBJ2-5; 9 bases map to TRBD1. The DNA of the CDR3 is TGCGCCAGCAGCTCCCCTTCTGGGACAGGGAAAGAGACCCAGTACTTC. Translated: CASSSPSGTGKETQYF.